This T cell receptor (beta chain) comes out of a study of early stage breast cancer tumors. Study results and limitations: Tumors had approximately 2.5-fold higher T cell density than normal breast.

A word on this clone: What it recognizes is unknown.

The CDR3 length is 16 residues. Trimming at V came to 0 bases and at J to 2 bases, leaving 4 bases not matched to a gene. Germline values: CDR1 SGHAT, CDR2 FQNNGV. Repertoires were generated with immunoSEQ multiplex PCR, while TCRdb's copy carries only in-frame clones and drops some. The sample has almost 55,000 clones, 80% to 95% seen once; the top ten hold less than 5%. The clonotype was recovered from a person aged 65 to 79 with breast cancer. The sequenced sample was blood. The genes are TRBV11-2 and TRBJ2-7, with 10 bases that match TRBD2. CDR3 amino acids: CASSLDWLAGAYEQYF. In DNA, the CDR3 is TGTGCCAGCAGCTTAGATTGGCTAGCGGGAGCCTACGAGCAGTACTTC.